This TCR beta chain came from a study of PD-L1 blockade in urothelial cancer. Across the study: Researchers found blood samples held a median of approximately 150,000 T cells. General study points: Tumor-associated clones in the blood of durable-benefit patients grew more at 3 weeks.

About this clone itself: Its antigen is not identified.

Produced via immunoSEQ multiplex PCR; TCRdb's table is partial and in-frame only. This table holds roughly 32,000 clones, 84% found once. Patients' cancers were locally advanced or metastatic urothelial carcinomas. V was pared by 8 bases and J by 4 bases, with 6 bases of the junction left unmatched. The CDR3 contains 13 residues. Per germline, CDR1 MNHNS and CDR2 SASEGT. The genes are TRBV6-1 and TRBJ2-5; 8 bases map to TRBD1. The source is a man between 60 and 75 years old with urothelial cancer. Sequenced here: PBMCs, sampled around atezolizumab (anti-PD-L1) treatment. CDR3 sequence: CASWGQVRETQYF. The CDR3 DNA is TGTGCCAGCTGGGGACAGGTCAGAGAGACCCAGTACTTC.